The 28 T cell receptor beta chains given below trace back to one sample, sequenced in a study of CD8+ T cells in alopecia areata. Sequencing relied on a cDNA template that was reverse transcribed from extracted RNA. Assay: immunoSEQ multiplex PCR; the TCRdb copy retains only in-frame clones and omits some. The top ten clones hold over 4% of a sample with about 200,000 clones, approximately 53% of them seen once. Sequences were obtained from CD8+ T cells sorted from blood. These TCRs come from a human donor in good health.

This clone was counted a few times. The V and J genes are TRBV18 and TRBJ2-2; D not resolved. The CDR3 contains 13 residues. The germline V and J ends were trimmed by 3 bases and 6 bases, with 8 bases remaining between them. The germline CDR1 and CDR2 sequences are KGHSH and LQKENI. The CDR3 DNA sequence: TGTGCCAGCTCACCGATGCAGGCCGGGGAGCTGTTTTTT. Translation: CASSPMQAGELFF.

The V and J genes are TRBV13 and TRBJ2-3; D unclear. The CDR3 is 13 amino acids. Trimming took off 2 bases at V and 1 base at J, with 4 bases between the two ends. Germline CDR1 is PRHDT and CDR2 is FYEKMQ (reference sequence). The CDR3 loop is CASSLPGTDTQYF. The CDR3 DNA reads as TGTGCCAGCAGCTTACCCGGCACAGATACGCAGTATTTT.

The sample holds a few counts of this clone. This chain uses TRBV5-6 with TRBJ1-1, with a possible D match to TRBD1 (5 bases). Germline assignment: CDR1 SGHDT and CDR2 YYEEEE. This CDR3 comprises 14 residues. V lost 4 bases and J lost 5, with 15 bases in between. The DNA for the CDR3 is TGTGCCAGCAGCCCAAGTGGGGCGAGGACTGAAGCTTTCTTT. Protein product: CASSPSGARTEAFF. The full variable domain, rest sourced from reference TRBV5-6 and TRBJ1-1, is DAGVTQSPTHLIKTRGQQVTLRCSPKSGHDTVSWYQQALGQGPQFIFQYYEEEERQRGNFPDRFSGHQFPNYSSELNVNALLLGDSALYLCASSPSGARTEAFFGQGTRLTVV.

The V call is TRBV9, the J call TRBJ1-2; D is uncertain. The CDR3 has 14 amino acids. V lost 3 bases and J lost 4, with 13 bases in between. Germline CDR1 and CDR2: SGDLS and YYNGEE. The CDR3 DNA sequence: TGTGCCAGCAGCGCCCCCCGGCTGACCTATGGCTACACCTTC. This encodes CASSAPRLTYGYTF.

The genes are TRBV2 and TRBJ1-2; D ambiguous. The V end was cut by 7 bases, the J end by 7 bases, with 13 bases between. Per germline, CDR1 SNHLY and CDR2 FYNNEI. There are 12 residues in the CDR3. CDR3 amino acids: CASTEGGFGYTF. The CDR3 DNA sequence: TGTGCCAGCACCGAAGGAGGTTTTGGCTACACCTTC. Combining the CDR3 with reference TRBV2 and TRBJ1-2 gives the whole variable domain EPEVTQTPSHQVTQMGQEVILRCVPISNHLYFYWYRQILGQKVEFLVSFYNNEISEKSEIFDDQFSVERPDGSNFTLKIRSTKLEDSAMYFCASTEGGFGYTFGSGTRLTVV.

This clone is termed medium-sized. CDR3 region: CSVAGTLYEQYF. The CDR3 DNA follows: TGCAGCGTTGCCGGGACACTATACGAGCAGTACTTC. The chain is built from TRBV29-1 and TRBJ2-7, with a possible D match to TRBD1 (6 bases). Germline V gene sequence: CDR1 SQVTM, CDR2 ANQGSEA. The ends were cut back, 4 bases at V and 4 bases at J, with 11 bases in the middle. This CDR3 comprises 12 residues.

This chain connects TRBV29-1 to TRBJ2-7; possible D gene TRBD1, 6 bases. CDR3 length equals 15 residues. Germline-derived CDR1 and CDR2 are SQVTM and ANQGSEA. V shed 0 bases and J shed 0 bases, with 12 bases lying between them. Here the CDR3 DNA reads TGCAGCGTTGAAGAACGAGGGGGTAACTCCTACGAGCAGTACTTC. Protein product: CSVEERGGNSYEQYF.

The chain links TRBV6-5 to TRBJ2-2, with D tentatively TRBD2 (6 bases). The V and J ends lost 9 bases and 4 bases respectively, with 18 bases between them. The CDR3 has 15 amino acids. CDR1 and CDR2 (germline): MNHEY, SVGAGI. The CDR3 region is CASGSGTHFTGELFF. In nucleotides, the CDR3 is TGTGCCAGTGGGTCCGGGACTCATTTCACCGGGGAGCTGTTTTTT.

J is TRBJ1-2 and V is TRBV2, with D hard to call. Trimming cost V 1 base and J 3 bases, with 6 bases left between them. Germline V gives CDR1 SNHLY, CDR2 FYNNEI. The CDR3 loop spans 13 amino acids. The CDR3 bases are TGTGCCAGCAGTGAAGACACCTACTATGGCTACACCTTC. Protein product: CASSEDTYYGYTF.

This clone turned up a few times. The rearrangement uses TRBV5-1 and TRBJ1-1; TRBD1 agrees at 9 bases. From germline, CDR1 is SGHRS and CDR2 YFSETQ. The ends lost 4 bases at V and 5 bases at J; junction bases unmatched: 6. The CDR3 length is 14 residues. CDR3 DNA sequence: TGCGCCAGCAGCGGAGGACAGGGGAGGACTGAAGCTTTCTTT. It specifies CASSGGQGRTEAFF.

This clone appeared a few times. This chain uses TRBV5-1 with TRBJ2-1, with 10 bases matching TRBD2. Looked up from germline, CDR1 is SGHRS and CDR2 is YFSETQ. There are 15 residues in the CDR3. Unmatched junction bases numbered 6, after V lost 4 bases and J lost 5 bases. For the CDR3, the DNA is TGCGCCAGCAGCCAAAGCGGGGGGGCCCACAATGAGCAGTTCTTC. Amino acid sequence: CASSQSGGAHNEQFF. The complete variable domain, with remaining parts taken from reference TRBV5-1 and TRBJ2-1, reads KAGVTQTPRYLIKTRGQQVTLSCSPISGHRSVSWYQQTPGQGLQFLFEYFSETQRNKGNFPGRFSGRQFSNSRSEMNVSTLELGDSALYLCASSQSGGAHNEQFFGPGTRLTVL.

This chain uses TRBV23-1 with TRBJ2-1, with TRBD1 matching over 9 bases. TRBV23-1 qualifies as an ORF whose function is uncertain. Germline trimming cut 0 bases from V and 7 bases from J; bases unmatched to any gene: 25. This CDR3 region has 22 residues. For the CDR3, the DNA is TGCGCCAGCAGTCAATCTGGGACAGGGACGGTTGAGGGGGATAACCTCGGAAATGAGCAGTTCTTC. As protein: CASSQSGTGTVEGDNLGNEQFF.

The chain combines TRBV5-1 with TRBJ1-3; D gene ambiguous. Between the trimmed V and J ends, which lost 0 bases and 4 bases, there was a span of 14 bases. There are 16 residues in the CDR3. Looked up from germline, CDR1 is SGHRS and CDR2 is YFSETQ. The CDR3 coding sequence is TGCGCCAGCAGCTTGGCGAGTCAGGTCAAGGGAAACACCATATATTTT. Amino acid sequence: CASSLASQVKGNTIYF.

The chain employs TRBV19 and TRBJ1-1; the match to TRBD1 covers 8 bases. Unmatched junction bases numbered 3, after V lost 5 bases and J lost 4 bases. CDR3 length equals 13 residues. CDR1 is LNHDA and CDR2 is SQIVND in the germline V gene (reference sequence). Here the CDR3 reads CASSDRGFTEAFF. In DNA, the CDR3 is TGTGCCAGTAGTGACAGGGGTTTCACTGAAGCTTTCTTT.

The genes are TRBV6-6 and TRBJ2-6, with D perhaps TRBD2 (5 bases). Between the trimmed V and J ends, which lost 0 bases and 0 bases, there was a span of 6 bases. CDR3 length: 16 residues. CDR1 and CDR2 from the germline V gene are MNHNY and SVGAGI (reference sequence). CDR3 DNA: TGTGCCAGCAGTTACTCACGGGGCTCTGGGGCCAACGTCCTGACTTTC. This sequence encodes CASSYSRGSGANVLTF.

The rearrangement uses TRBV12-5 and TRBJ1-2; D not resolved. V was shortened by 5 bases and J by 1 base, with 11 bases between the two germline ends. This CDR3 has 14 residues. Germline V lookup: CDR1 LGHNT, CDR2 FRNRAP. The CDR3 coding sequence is TGTGCTAGTGGTCCCAGCAGCCTTAACTATGGCTACACCTTC. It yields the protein CASGPSSLNYGYTF.

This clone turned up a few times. CDR3 DNA: TGCGCCAGCAGCCCGGGCCCTACGGTGGGACGCGCAGATACGCAGTATTTT. Protein sequence: CASSPGPTVGRADTQYF. The rearrangement links TRBV4-1 to TRBJ2-3; D might be TRBD1 or TRBD2, each matching 5 bases. The ends were cut back, 4 bases at V and 4 bases at J, with 21 bases in the middle. Looked up from germline, CDR1 is MGHRA and CDR2 is YSYEKL. This CDR3 comprises 17 residues.

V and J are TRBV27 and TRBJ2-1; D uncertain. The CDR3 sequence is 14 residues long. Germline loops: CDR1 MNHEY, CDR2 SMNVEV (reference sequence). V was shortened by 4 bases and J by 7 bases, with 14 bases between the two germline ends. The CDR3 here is CASSSRPLGNEQFF. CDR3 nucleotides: TGTGCCAGCAGTTCAAGACCTCTAGGGAATGAGCAGTTCTTC.

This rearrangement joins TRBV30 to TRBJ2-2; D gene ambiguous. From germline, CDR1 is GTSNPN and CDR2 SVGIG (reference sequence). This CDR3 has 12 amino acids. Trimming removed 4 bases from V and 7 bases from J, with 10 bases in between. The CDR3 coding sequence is TGTGCCTGGATAGACGAAGGCGGGGAGCTGTTTTTT. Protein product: CAWIDEGGELFF.

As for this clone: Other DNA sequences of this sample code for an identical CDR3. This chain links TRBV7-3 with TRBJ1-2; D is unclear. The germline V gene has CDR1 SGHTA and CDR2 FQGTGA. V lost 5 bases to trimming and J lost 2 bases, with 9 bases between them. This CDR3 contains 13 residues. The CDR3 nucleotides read TGTGCCAGCAGCCCTGACGGGAACTATGGCTACACCTTC. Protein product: CASSPDGNYGYTF.

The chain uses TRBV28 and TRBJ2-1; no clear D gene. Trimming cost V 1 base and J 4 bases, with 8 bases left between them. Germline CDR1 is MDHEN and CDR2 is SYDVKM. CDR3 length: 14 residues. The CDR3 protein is CASSLSAAYNEQFF. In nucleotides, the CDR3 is TGTGCCAGCAGTTTATCCGCCGCTTACAATGAGCAGTTCTTC.

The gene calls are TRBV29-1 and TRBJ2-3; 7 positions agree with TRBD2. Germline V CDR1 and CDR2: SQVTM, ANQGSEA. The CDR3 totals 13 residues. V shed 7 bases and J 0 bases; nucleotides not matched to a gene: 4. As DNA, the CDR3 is TGCAGCGGGGGGGGACTAAGCACAGATACGCAGTATTTT. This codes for CSGGGLSTDTQYF.

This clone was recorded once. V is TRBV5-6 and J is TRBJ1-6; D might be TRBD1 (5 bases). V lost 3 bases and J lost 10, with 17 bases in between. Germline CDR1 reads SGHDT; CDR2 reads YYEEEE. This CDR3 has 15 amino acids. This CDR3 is CASSSFGAEVSPLHF. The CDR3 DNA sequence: TGTGCCAGCAGCTCGTTTGGGGCCGAGGTCTCACCCCTCCACTTT.

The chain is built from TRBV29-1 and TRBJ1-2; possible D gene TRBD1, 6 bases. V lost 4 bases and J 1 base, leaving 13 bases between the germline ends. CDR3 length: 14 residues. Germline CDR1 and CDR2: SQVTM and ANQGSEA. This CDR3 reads CSVGAPGVNYGYTF. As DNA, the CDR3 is TGCAGCGTTGGAGCGCCAGGGGTTAACTATGGCTACACCTTC.

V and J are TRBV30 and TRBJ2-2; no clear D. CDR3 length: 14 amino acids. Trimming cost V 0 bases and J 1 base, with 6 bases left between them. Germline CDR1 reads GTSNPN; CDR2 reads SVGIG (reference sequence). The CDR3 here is CAWSVARNTGELFF. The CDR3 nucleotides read TGTGCCTGGAGTGTGGCCAGGAACACCGGGGAGCTGTTTTTT.

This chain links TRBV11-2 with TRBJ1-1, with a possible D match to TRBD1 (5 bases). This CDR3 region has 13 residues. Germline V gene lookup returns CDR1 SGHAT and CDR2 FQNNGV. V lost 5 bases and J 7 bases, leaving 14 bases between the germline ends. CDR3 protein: CASSPATGYEAFF. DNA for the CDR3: TGTGCCAGCAGCCCCGCCACAGGTTATGAAGCTTTCTTT.

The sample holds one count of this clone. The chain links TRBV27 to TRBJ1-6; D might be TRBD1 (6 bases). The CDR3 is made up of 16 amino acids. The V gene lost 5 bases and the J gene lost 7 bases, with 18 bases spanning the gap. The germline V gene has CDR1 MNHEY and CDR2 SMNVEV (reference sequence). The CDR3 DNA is TGTGCCAGCAGTGAGGAGGTGAGGGGGTGGAATTCACCCCTCCACTTT. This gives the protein CASSEEVRGWNSPLHF.

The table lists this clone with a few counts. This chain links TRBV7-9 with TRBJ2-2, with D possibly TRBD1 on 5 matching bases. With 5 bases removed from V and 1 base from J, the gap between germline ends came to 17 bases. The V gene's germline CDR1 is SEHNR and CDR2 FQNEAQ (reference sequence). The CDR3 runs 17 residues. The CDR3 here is CASSPIFLQGNTGELFF. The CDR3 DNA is TGTGCCAGCAGCCCGATTTTCCTGCAGGGGAACACCGGGGAGCTGTTTTTT.